Each of the 10 T cell receptor beta chains below was sequenced from the same sample in a study of CD8+ T cells in alopecia areata. Isolated RNA was reverse transcribed into cDNA used as the sequencing template. Data came from immunoSEQ multiplex PCR; TCRdb stores just in-frame clones and leaves some out. The sample consists of under 250,000 clones, about 56% of them appearing once. The material sequenced was CD8+ T cells sorted from blood. The receptors were sampled from a human donor in good health.

Only a few counts were recorded for this clone. The CDR3 sequence is CSVAATGGRSYEQYF. CDR3 nucleotide sequence: TGCAGCGTTGCCGCAACAGGGGGTAGGTCCTACGAGCAGTACTTC. The rearrangement links TRBV29-1 to TRBJ2-7; 8 nucleotides match TRBD1. Germline V gene sequence: CDR1 SQVTM, CDR2 ANQGSEA. The CDR3 has 15 amino acids. With V trimmed by 4 bases and J by 1 base, 9 bases remained unmatched.

This clone has more than one count but fewer than ten. This chain connects TRBV15 to TRBJ2-2; D is uncertain. Per the germline V gene, CDR1 is LNHNV and CDR2 is YYDKDF (reference sequence). This CDR3 is 16 amino acids long. V dropped 0 bases and J dropped 0 bases, with 8 bases sitting between them. This CDR3 is CATSRDSTSNTGELFF. As DNA, the CDR3 is TGTGCCACCAGCAGAGATTCGACATCGAACACCGGGGAGCTGTTTTTT.

This chain links TRBV4-2 with TRBJ1-1, with D uncertain. The V end was cut by 0 bases, the J end by 5 bases, with 7 bases between. CDR1 is LGHNA, CDR2 YNFKEQ, per germline. This CDR3 comprises 13 residues. The CDR3 coding sequence is TGTGCCAGCAGCCAAGATCTCCGTACTGAAGCTTTCTTT. The encoded protein is CASSQDLRTEAFF.

V usage is TRBV27 and J usage is TRBJ2-7; 11 nucleotides align to TRBD2. The J call is uncertain, as TRBJ2-5 better fits the DNA end. CDR3 length: 15 amino acids. Germline CDR1 is MNHEY and CDR2 is SMNVEV (reference sequence). In DNA form, the CDR3 reads TGTGCCAGCAGTCCGATAGCGGGGGGGCAAGAGACCCAGTACTTC. Translated, it gives CASSPIAGGQETQYF.

The chain employs TRBV12-5 and TRBJ2-3; D is unresolved. The CDR3 length is 15 residues. Trimming shortened V by 7 bases and J by 1 base, and 15 bases separated the two germline ends. CDR1 and CDR2 from the germline V gene are LGHNT and FRNRAP. DNA of the CDR3: TGTGCTAGTGCCCACCCCGGGCCAGGCACAGATACGCAGTATTTT. The encoded protein is CASAHPGPGTDTQYF.

This clone was found a few times. This sequence joins TRBV14 and TRBJ2-3, with TRBD2 as a possible D gene (5 bases). The CDR3 extends over 15 amino acids. Trimming removed 1 base from V and 8 bases from J, with 16 bases in between. Germline CDR1 and CDR2: SGHDN and FVKESK. The CDR3 sequence: CASSQGPGAGGTQYF. The CDR3, as DNA: TGTGCCAGCAGCCAAGGCCCCGGAGCCGGAGGTACGCAGTATTTT. Combining the CDR3 with reference TRBV14 and TRBJ2-3 gives the whole variable domain EAGVTQFPSHSVIEKGQTVTLRCDPISGHDNLYWYRRVMGKEIKFLLHFVKESKQDESGMPNNRFLAERTGGTYSTLKVQPAELEDSGVYFCASSQGPGAGGTQYFGPGTRLTVL.

This clone has just a few counts. The J gene is TRBJ2-7, the V gene TRBV23-1; 8 nucleotides agree with TRBD1. TRBV23-1 is an ORF; its function is uncertain. The CDR3 has 14 residues. Losses at the gene ends were 9 bases for V and 3 bases for J; bases not matched to a gene: 10. The CDR3 loop is CASSEGQVLYEQYF. DNA for the CDR3: TGCGCCAGTTCGGAGGGACAGGTTCTCTACGAGCAGTACTTC.

This clone was observed a few times. The chain has TRBV6-6 and TRBJ2-1; TRBD1 is a possible D gene (5 bases). The CDR3 has 13 residues. Per the germline V gene, CDR1 is MNHNY and CDR2 is SVGAGI (reference sequence). V was cut by 2 bases and J by 9 bases, with 11 bases left in between. The CDR3 DNA is TGTGCCAGCAGTTACGCCAGGGTTGCTGAGCAGTTCTTC. Its translation: CASSYARVAEQFF.

V gene TRBV25-1 combines with J gene TRBJ2-5; D unclear. CDR3 length: 15 amino acids. The germline V gene has CDR1 MGHDK and CDR2 SYGVNS. Trimming left V 1 base short and J 5 bases short, with 14 bases between. CDR3 sequence: CASSESVRVGETQYF. CDR3 DNA sequence: TGTGCCAGCAGTGAATCGGTTCGGGTTGGGGAGACCCAGTACTTC.

V and J are TRBV5-6 and TRBJ2-2, with 7 bases aligning to TRBD1. This CDR3 has 13 residues. V was pared by 3 bases and J by 5 bases, with 1 base of the junction left unmatched. Germline values: CDR1 SGHDT, CDR2 YYEEEE. The CDR3 here is CASSWDSTGELFF. CDR3 sequence (DNA): TGTGCCAGCAGCTGGGACAGTACCGGGGAGCTGTTTTTT.